The 11 T cell receptor beta chains listed next were all sequenced from one sample in a study of blood T cell repertoires in COVID-19 (dated by TCRdb to the early 2020s). The receptor library was made with the immunoSEQ multiplex PCR assay. TCRdb provides this immuneACCESS table in a form limited to in-frame rearrangements. Some clones are lacking; in checked studies, under half of them reflect an unresolved V gene, and why the rest are absent is not known. The sample table contains over 100,000 clones; only one count was recorded for around 87% of them. The ten largest clones represent 15% of the sample. Input material: peripheral blood. These receptors all come from a man between 50 and 59 years old with acute or convalescent COVID-19.

J is TRBJ2-3 and V is TRBV5-5; 7 nucleotides line up with TRBD1. Germline V CDR1 and CDR2: SGHKS, YYEKEE (reference sequence). J was trimmed by 3 bases and V by 4 bases; bases with no gene match: 8. The CDR3 is made up of 15 amino acids. DNA of the CDR3: TGTGCCAGCAGCCAGTTCCAGGGGGAAACAGATACGCAGTATTTT. It yields the protein CASSQFQGETDTQYF.

The V call is TRBV11-2, the J call TRBJ2-7; a possible D gene is TRBD2 (5 bases). CDR3 length equals 15 residues. Germline CDR1 and CDR2: SGHAT and FQNNGV. V was cut by 2 bases and J by 2 bases, with 13 bases left in between. The CDR3 reads CASSLLVTNTYEQYF. The CDR3 DNA reads TGTGCCAGCAGCTTATTGGTGACTAACACCTACGAGCAGTACTTC.

The V gene is TRBV27, the J gene TRBJ2-1, with no clear D. The germline CDR1 and CDR2 sequences are MNHEY and SMNVEV (reference sequence). V shed 3 bases and J shed 4 bases, with 7 bases lying between them. The CDR3 is 13 amino acids. DNA of the CDR3: TGTGCCAGCAGTTTGGCCCAATACAATGAGCAGTTCTTC. Amino acids: CASSLAQYNEQFF.

This clone is a singleton in its sample. The V gene is TRBV27, the J gene TRBJ1-3; D ambiguous. V gave up 7 bases and J gave up 0 bases, with 10 bases separating them. The CDR3 has 14 amino acids. Germline V gene sequence: CDR1 MNHEY, CDR2 SMNVEV (reference sequence). CDR3 in DNA: TGTGCCAGCATGGCATCCCGCTCTGGAAACACCATATATTTT. Its translation is CASMASRSGNTIYF.

The chain recombines TRBV6-5 with TRBJ2-1; TRBD2 matches at 11 bases. Germline CDR1 is MNHEY and CDR2 is SVGAGI. This CDR3 region has 15 residues. V was pared by 2 bases and J by 5 bases, with 2 bases of the junction left unmatched. This chain's CDR3 is CASSYTSGRHNEQFF. CDR3 sequence (DNA): TGTGCCAGCAGTTACACTAGCGGGAGACACAATGAGCAGTTCTTC.

The chain employs TRBV24-1 and TRBJ2-1; 14 nucleotides match TRBD2. The CDR3 totals 17 residues. The V segment lost 3 bases and the J segment 6 bases; nucleotides outside the gene matches: 6. Germline CDR1 and CDR2: KGHDR and SFDVKD. Written as DNA, the CDR3 is TGTGCCACCAGTGATAGGGGACTAGCGGGAGAGGTCAATGAGCAGTTCTTC. This codes for CATSDRGLAGEVNEQFF.

This clone was counted between two and nine times. Other DNA variants within this sample encode the same CDR3. As DNA, the CDR3 is TGCGCCAGCAGCCAAACAGGGAACACTGAAGCTTTCTTT. Translation gives CASSQTGNTEAFF. The chain uses TRBV5-1 and TRBJ1-1; possibly TRBD1 for D (5 bases). V shed 4 bases and J shed 1 base, with 8 bases lying between them. CDR1 and CDR2 from the germline V gene are SGHRS and YFSETQ. The CDR3 spans 13 residues. Based on the CDR3 plus reference TRBV5-1 and TRBJ1-1, the full variable domain is KAGVTQTPRYLIKTRGQQVTLSCSPISGHRSVSWYQQTPGQGLQFLFEYFSETQRNKGNFPGRFSGRQFSNSRSEMNVSTLELGDSALYLCASSQTGNTEAFFGQGTRLTVV.

The chain links TRBV5-5 to TRBJ1-1, with D maybe TRBD1 (6 bases). The CDR3 contains 12 residues. The germline CDR1 and CDR2 sequences are SGHKS and YYEKEE (reference sequence). The V gene lost 7 bases and the J gene lost 3 bases, with 10 bases spanning the gap. CDR3 in amino acids: CASSRGHTEAFF. CDR3 DNA: TGTGCCAGCTCCAGGGGACACACTGAAGCTTTCTTT.

The V call is TRBV19, the J call TRBJ2-7; 7 positions agree with TRBD1. Unmatched junction bases numbered 10, after V lost 5 bases and J lost 0 bases. Germline CDR1 LNHDA, CDR2 SQIVND (reference sequence). This CDR3 is 16 amino acids long. The CDR3 loop reads CASSLRQGFSSYEQYF. The CDR3, as DNA: TGTGCCAGTAGTCTCCGACAGGGATTCTCCTCCTACGAGCAGTACTTC. The full variable domain, rest sourced from reference TRBV19 and TRBJ2-7, is DGGITQSPKYLFRKEGQNVTLSCEQNLNHDAMYWYRQDPGQGLRLIYYSQIVNDFQKGDIAEGYSVSREKKESFPLTVTSAQKNPTAFYLCASSLRQGFSSYEQYFGPGTRLTVT.

This chain joins TRBV28 and TRBJ2-3; D call uncertain. Trimming removed 3 bases from V and 6 bases from J, with 13 bases in between. Germline loops: CDR1 MDHEN, CDR2 SYDVKM. CDR3 length equals 14 residues. This chain's CDR3 is CASSFPRPPDTQYF. The DNA of the CDR3 is TGTGCCAGCAGTTTTCCTAGACCTCCGGATACGCAGTATTTT.

CDR3 loop: CASTPEARAPTEAFF. As DNA, the CDR3 is TGTGCCAGTACCCCAGAGGCCAGGGCCCCCACTGAAGCTTTCTTT. The rearrangement uses TRBV19 and TRBJ1-1, with D tentatively TRBD1 (5 bases). This CDR3 spans 15 amino acids. The ends were cut back, 7 bases at V and 4 bases at J, with 19 bases in the middle. In germline, CDR1 is LNHDA, CDR2 SQIVND (reference sequence).